This T cell receptor (beta chain) was sequenced for a study of T cells in Graves' hyperthyroidism and ophthalmopathy. In its sample, this clonotype was seen many times. This CDR3 is built from 13 residues. Deletions cut 5 bases from V and 4 bases from J, with 10 bases between. RNA transcripts gave rise to amplified TCR beta CDR3 regions. Using the HTBI primer set, a first-round RT-PCR was run on the TCR CDR3. Using its own MiXCR run on the multiplex PCR reads, TCRdb lists one record per CDR3 protein. In the table there are hundreds of thousands of distinct CDR3 sequences, roughly 20% of which are singletons.

The sequenced sample consisted of blood. The chain couples TRBV12-3 or TRBV12-4 to TRBJ2-3, with unresolved D. This receptor was identified in a man under 40 with Graves' ophthalmopathy. The CDR3 reads CASSPLLPDTQYF. CDR3 nucleotide sequence: TGTGCCAGCAGTCCGTTGCTCCCAGATACGCAGTATTTT.